These 25 T cell receptor beta chains were all obtained from the same sample, sequenced in a study of cytomegalovirus exposure and HLA in healthy donors. The PCR ran on 60 Vbeta and 13 Jbeta primers. Assay used: immunoSEQ multiplex PCR; TCRdb lists only in-frame clones, some missing. The sample records fewer than 95,000 clones, approximately 68% being singletons. The sequenced material came from PBMCs. These receptors originate from a woman in her forties or fifties in good health and CMV-seropositive.

The V gene is TRBV15, the J gene TRBJ1-2; the D gene is possibly TRBD1 (6 bases). This CDR3 is built from 13 residues. Germline lookup yields CDR1 LNHNV and CDR2 YYDKDF (reference sequence). V was clipped by 5 bases and J by 2 bases, with 9 bases between them. In DNA form, the CDR3 reads TGTGCCACCAGCGGGGACACGAACTATGGCTACACCTTC. It translates to CATSGDTNYGYTF.

The chain is built from TRBV5-1 and TRBJ1-1, with 10 bases that match TRBD1. The CDR3 is 15 residues long. V dropped 1 base and J dropped 4; count of bases not matched to a gene: 4. CDR1 is SGHRS and CDR2 is YFSETQ in the germline V gene. The DNA of the CDR3 is TGCGCCAGCAGCTTGAGACAGGGGGCATCCACTGAAGCTTTCTTT. This encodes CASSLRQGASTEAFF. Full variable domain (remainder filled in from reference TRBV5-1 and TRBJ1-1): KAGVTQTPRYLIKTRGQQVTLSCSPISGHRSVSWYQQTPGQGLQFLFEYFSETQRNKGNFPGRFSGRQFSNSRSEMNVSTLELGDSALYLCASSLRQGASTEAFFGQGTRLTVV.

The chain carries TRBV27 and TRBJ1-2, with a possible D match to TRBD1 (5 bases). Trimming shortened V by 3 bases and J by 4 bases, and 9 bases separated the two germline ends. Germline lookup yields CDR1 MNHEY and CDR2 SMNVEV (reference sequence). The CDR3 covers 13 residues. The CDR3 region has the DNA TGTGCCAGCAGTTTGCAGGGATTCTATGGCTACACCTTC. This codes for CASSLQGFYGYTF.

Only a few counts were recorded for this clone. The chain links TRBV5-3 to TRBJ1-5, with TRBD1 identical over 7 bases. TRBV5-3 is known as an ORF, though its function is uncertain. V was pared by 2 bases and J by 5 bases, with 4 bases of the junction left unmatched. The CDR3 extends over 14 amino acids. The CDR3 reads CARSFDRDDQPQHF. DNA for the CDR3: TGTGCCAGAAGCTTCGACAGGGACGATCAGCCCCAGCATTTT.

The chain is built from TRBV13 and TRBJ2-7; 8 bases line up with TRBD1. V shed 5 bases, J shed 2 bases, and the junction held 5 bases outside the gene matches. CDR1 is PRHDT, CDR2 FYEKMQ, per germline (reference sequence). The CDR3 contains 14 residues. The CDR3 reads CASSPGQGTYEQYF. In DNA form, the CDR3 reads TGTGCCAGCAGCCCAGGACAGGGAACCTACGAGCAGTACTTC.

The chain recombines TRBV6-6 with TRBJ1-2; D uncertain. Trimming shortened V by 0 bases and J by 0 bases, and 8 bases separated the two germline ends. Looked up from germline, CDR1 is MNHNY and CDR2 is SVGAGI (reference sequence). CDR3 length equals 15 residues. The DNA for the CDR3 is TGTGCCAGCAGTTACTCAAACAGACCTAACTATGGCTACACCTTC. Translation gives CASSYSNRPNYGYTF.

The chain links TRBV5-6 to TRBJ1-2; D ambiguous. The CDR3 spans 13 residues. CDR1 and CDR2 (germline): SGHDT, YYEEEE. Trimming shortened V by 2 bases and J by 8 bases, and 13 bases separated the two germline ends. The CDR3 coding sequence is TGTGCCAGCAGCTTTTCGTCCGGTTGGGGCTACACCTTC. It codes for CASSFSSGWGYTF.

This chain joins TRBV7-2 and TRBJ1-5, with 7 bases lining up with TRBD1. Germline V gene sequence: CDR1 SGHTA, CDR2 FQGNSA. V trimming: 4 bases; J trimming: 7 bases; junction bases outside the gene matches: 4. The length of the CDR3 is 13 residues. CDR3 loop: CASSSTGSQPQHF. Written as DNA, the CDR3 is TGTGCCAGCAGCTCGACAGGGTCACAGCCCCAGCATTTT.

The V and J genes are TRBV6-5 and TRBJ1-1; 9 bases agree with TRBD1. Germline trimming cut 2 bases from V and 0 bases from J; bases unmatched to any gene: 4. The CDR3 extends over 16 amino acids. The germline gives CDR1 MNHEY, CDR2 SVGAGI. The CDR3 protein is CASSYTGGVVNTEAFF. The CDR3 region has the DNA TGTGCCAGCAGTTACACAGGGGGCGTTGTGAACACTGAAGCTTTCTTT.

The chain carries TRBV7-9 and TRBJ2-2, with D possibly TRBD2 on 6 matching bases. Trimming cost V 8 bases and J 0 bases, with 10 bases left between them. This CDR3 region has 14 residues. Germline CDR1 reads SEHNR; CDR2 reads FQNEAQ (reference sequence). The CDR3, as DNA: TGTGCCAGCGTCGGACTAACGAACACCGGGGAGCTGTTTTTT. It codes for CASVGLTNTGELFF.

This clone was seen a single time. The CDR3 nucleotides read TGCAGCGTTGCCGGGGCTAGCGGGGGATCCACAGATACGCAGTATTTT. It encodes CSVAGASGGSTDTQYF. V usage is TRBV29-1 and J usage is TRBJ2-3; 10 nucleotides align to TRBD2. The length of the CDR3 is 16 residues. J gave up 2 bases and V 4 bases, and 9 bases lay outside the gene matches. Per germline, CDR1 SQVTM and CDR2 ANQGSEA.

This clone was recorded only once. V is TRBV19 and J is TRBJ2-1, with TRBD1 as a possible D gene (5 bases). There are 15 residues in the CDR3. Looked up from germline, CDR1 is LNHDA and CDR2 is SQIVND (reference sequence). The ends were cut back, 5 bases at V and 0 bases at J, with 11 bases in the middle. Here the CDR3 reads CASSRQSDSYNEQFF. Here the CDR3 DNA reads TGTGCCAGTAGTCGACAGTCCGACTCCTACAATGAGCAGTTCTTC.

The rearrangement links TRBV7-9 to TRBJ2-5; a weak D match, TRBD2 (5 bases). The V gene lost 1 base and the J gene lost 9 bases, with 18 bases spanning the gap. CDR1 and CDR2 from the germline V gene are SEHNR and FQNEAQ (reference sequence). This CDR3 has 15 residues. The CDR3 DNA reads TGTGCCAGCAGCTTAGGCGGTAGCCGGGGATATGCCCAGTACTTC. Protein: CASSLGGSRGYAQYF.

This chain's CDR3 is CASSGQGADNSPLHF. CDR3 nucleotides: TGTGCCAGCTCGGGACAGGGGGCGGATAATTCACCCCTCCACTTT. V usage is TRBV2 and J usage is TRBJ1-6; TRBD1 matches 12 bases. With V trimmed by 8 bases and J by 5 bases, 4 bases remained unmatched. The length of the CDR3 is 15 residues. The V gene's germline CDR1 is SNHLY and CDR2 FYNNEI.

The V and J genes are TRBV18 and TRBJ2-7, with TRBD1 as a possible D gene (6 bases). CDR3 length: 13 residues. V lost 4 bases and J 3 bases, leaving 10 bases between the germline ends. The V gene's germline CDR1 is KGHSH and CDR2 LQKENI. The CDR3 spells CASSLTGNYEQYF. The CDR3 region has the DNA TGTGCCAGCTCACTTACAGGGAACTACGAGCAGTACTTC.

The chain employs TRBV6-5 and TRBJ1-2; TRBD1 might be the D (6 bases). This CDR3 is 16 amino acids long. The germline V and J ends were trimmed by 2 bases and 8 bases, with 21 bases remaining between them. CDR1 is MNHEY, CDR2 SVGAGI, per germline. As DNA, the CDR3 is TGTGCCAGCAGTTACGAAGGGGGGGGGCTGGTTCGAGGCTACACCTTC. Protein: CASSYEGGGLVRGYTF.

The V and J genes are TRBV28 and TRBJ2-3; 11 positions match TRBD2. V shed 6 bases, J shed 4 bases, and the junction held 15 bases outside the gene matches. The length of the CDR3 is 18 residues. In germline, CDR1 is MDHEN, CDR2 SYDVKM. CDR3 DNA: TGTGCCAGCAGCCTAGGGATTACTAGCGGGGGAGTCTCAGATACGCAGTATTTT. Amino acid sequence: CASSLGITSGGVSDTQYF.

The chain carries TRBV9 and TRBJ2-4; TRBD1 is a possible D gene (6 bases). This CDR3 comprises 16 residues. Germline CDR1 and CDR2: SGDLS and YYNGEE. V was trimmed by 4 bases and J by 0 bases, leaving 14 bases between them. CDR3 region: CASSTRGDIAKNIQYF. The CDR3, as DNA: TGTGCCAGCAGCACCCGTGGGGACATAGCCAAAAACATTCAGTACTTC.

This clone has just a few counts. The chain links TRBV5-4 to TRBJ2-2; the D gene is possibly TRBD1 (5 bases). Trimming cost V 4 bases and J 7 bases, with 11 bases left between them. The CDR3 is 13 amino acids. Germline CDR1 and CDR2: SGHNT and YYREEE (reference sequence). Here the CDR3 reads CASSAPQGGELFF. The CDR3 DNA reads TGTGCCAGCAGCGCCCCCCAGGGCGGGGAGCTGTTTTTT.

V usage is TRBV7-2 and J usage is TRBJ2-1; 7 bases agree with TRBD1. The CDR3 loop spans 15 amino acids. V shed 5 bases, J shed 0 bases, and the junction held 4 bases outside the gene matches. From germline, CDR1 is SGHTA and CDR2 FQGNSA. The CDR3 loop reads CASSQDRDSYNEQFF. The CDR3 DNA reads as TGTGCCAGCAGCCAAGACAGGGACTCCTACAATGAGCAGTTCTTC.

V usage is TRBV7-9 and J usage is TRBJ1-3; D is ambiguous. Germline loops: CDR1 SEHNR, CDR2 FQNEAQ (reference sequence). This CDR3 is built from 15 residues. The germline V and J ends were trimmed by 5 bases and 0 bases, with 11 bases remaining between them. The CDR3 nucleotides are TGTGCCAGCAGCCCTGAGGCGTACTCTGGAAACACCATATATTTT. It translates to CASSPEAYSGNTIYF.

V and J are TRBV28 and TRBJ1-1; no clear D. Per germline, CDR1 MDHEN and CDR2 SYDVKM. Trimming stripped 4 bases from V and 7 bases from J, with 7 bases between. This CDR3 has 11 residues. The CDR3 nucleotides are TGTGCCAGCAGTTATCAGATTGAAGCTTTCTTT. It yields the protein CASSYQIEAFF.

The chain employs TRBV6-1 and TRBJ1-1; TRBD1 matches at 10 bases. Germline V gene data show CDR1 as MNHNS and CDR2 as SASEGT. The CDR3 sequence is 13 residues long. J lost 4 bases, V lost 8 bases, and 4 bases had no gene match. For the CDR3, the DNA is TGTGCCAGCGGAAGACAGGGGGCCACTGAAGCTTTCTTT. It codes for CASGRQGATEAFF.

The genes are TRBV4-3 and TRBJ1-2; 7 positions match TRBD1. After removal of 4 bases from V and 1 base from J, the junction contained 6 bases not matched to a gene. The germline V gene encodes CDR1 LGHNA and CDR2 YSLEER. The CDR3 contains 15 residues. CDR3 coding DNA: TGCGCCAGCAGCCCTGACAGGGTGTTTAACTATGGCTACACCTTC. Translated: CASSPDRVFNYGYTF.

In this sample, this clone turned up a few times. The chain employs TRBV4-3 and TRBJ2-7; D is possibly TRBD1 (6 bases). The CDR3 is made up of 18 amino acids. V was trimmed by 1 base and J by 0 bases, leaving 19 bases between them. The germline V gene encodes CDR1 LGHNA and CDR2 YSLEER. This chain's CDR3 is CASSQVYRDGKSSYEQYF. CDR3 nucleotide sequence: TGCGCCAGCAGCCAAGTGTACAGGGACGGGAAAAGCTCCTACGAGCAGTACTTC.